One and the same sample provided the 19 T cell receptor beta chains below, sequenced in a study of T-cell reconstitution after alpha-beta-depleted transplantation in children. Preparation of the TCRbeta library was carried out with unique molecular identifiers. TCRdb reanalysed the PCR reads using MiXCR and keeps one entry per CDR3 protein. The table records 98,000 or so distinct CDR3 sequences, about 6.4% of them present only once. The sample consisted of PBMCs, mostly from graft donor cells, taken 360 days after TCRalphabeta/CD19-depleted stem cell transplant. These receptors all come from a male patient between 2 and 10 years old who had a stem cell transplant for acute lymphoblastic leukemia, so the T cells may come from the graft donor.

This clonotype showed up many times. The chain combines TRBV5-6 with TRBJ2-1, with 10 bases matching TRBD2. The CDR3 covers 15 residues. V trimming: 0 bases; J trimming: 9 bases; junction bases outside the gene matches: 6. In germline, CDR1 is SGHDT, CDR2 YYEEEE. CDR3 loop: CASSLVLAGAGEQFF. DNA of the CDR3: TGTGCCAGCAGCTTGGTGCTAGCGGGGGCAGGTGAGCAGTTCTTC.

This clonotype was picked up many times. The chain is built from TRBV7-9 and TRBJ2-7; no clear D gene. Germline V gives CDR1 SEHNR, CDR2 FQNEAQ (reference sequence). This CDR3 comprises 11 residues. The V end lost 1 base, the J end lost 12 bases, and 10 bases lay between the germline ends. The CDR3 nucleotides read TGTGCCAGCAGCTTAGGGGCGTTGGGGTACTTC. It codes for CASSLGALGYF.

The chain couples TRBV28 to TRBJ2-1; D gene uncertain. Germline values: CDR1 MDHEN, CDR2 SYDVKM. V was pared by 5 bases and J by 9 bases, with 14 bases between. The CDR3 is made up of 13 amino acids. The CDR3: CASSNFWWTEQFF. As DNA, the CDR3 is TGTGCCAGCAGTAACTTCTGGTGGACTGAGCAGTTCTTC.

The sample holds many counts of this clonotype. V usage is TRBV4-3 and J usage is TRBJ1-1, with a tentative D call TRBD1 (5 bases). V dropped 4 bases and J dropped 0 bases, with 6 bases sitting between them. The CDR3 is 13 residues long. The germline V gene has CDR1 LGHNA and CDR2 YSLEER. CDR3 sequence (DNA): TGCGCCAGCAGCCCGGACATGAACACTGAAGCTTTCTTT. This gives the protein CASSPDMNTEAFF.

The chain joins TRBV7-9 to TRBJ2-3, with D tentatively TRBD2 (5 bases). The CDR3 contains 16 residues. Looked up from germline, CDR1 is SEHNR and CDR2 is FQNEAQ (reference sequence). The V end lost 1 base, the J end lost 1 base, and 12 bases lay between the germline ends. Written as DNA, the CDR3 is TGTGCCAGCAGCTTAGTGGTCCGGGGAGGCACAGATACGCAGTATTTT. Translation: CASSLVVRGGTDTQYF.

This clonotype has a count of ten or more. This chain links TRBV12-3 or TRBV12-4 with TRBJ1-5, with D possibly matching TRBD1 (6 bases). There are 13 residues in the CDR3. The V end was cut by 6 bases, the J end by 4 bases, with 10 bases between. CDR3 coding DNA: TGTGCCAGCAGCCAGGGGATTAATCAGCCCCAGCATTTT. Protein sequence: CASSQGINQPQHF.

In its sample, this clonotype was seen many times. The junction does not match germline at one end; this may be a read error. The V gene is TRBV2, the J gene TRBJ1-4; the D is unclear. The CDR3 contains 12 residues. Germline V gene sequence: CDR1 SNHLY, CDR2 FYNNEI. The CDR3 nucleotides read TGTGCCAGCAGCGAAGGCGACATAGGACTGTTTTTT. This codes for CASSEGDIGLFF.

This clonotype came up many times. This chain uses TRBV7-6 with TRBJ2-3; no firm D call. The CDR3 covers 12 residues. The V end was cut by 5 bases, the J end by 0 bases, with 3 bases between. Germline V gene lookup returns CDR1 SGHVS and CDR2 FNYEAQ. In DNA form, the CDR3 reads TGTGCCAGCAGCCTTAGCACAGATACGCAGTATTTT. This codes for CASSLSTDTQYF.

Only a few counts were recorded for this clonotype. The rearrangement joins TRBV7-8 to TRBJ2-3; tentatively, D is TRBD2 (6 bases). The CDR3 loop spans 16 amino acids. Germline V gene data show CDR1 as SGHVS and CDR2 as FQNEAQ. Trimming cost V 1 base and J 4 bases, with 15 bases left between them. CDR3 protein: CASSLGVGRGPDTQYF. The CDR3 nucleotides read TGTGCCAGCAGCTTAGGAGTAGGGCGGGGTCCAGATACGCAGTATTTT.

This clonotype was detected many times. V gene TRBV6-2 or TRBV6-3 combines with J gene TRBJ2-1, with D unclear. The CDR3 extends over 11 amino acids. Germline V gene lookup returns CDR1 MNHEY and CDR2 SVGEGT. V was cut by 6 bases and J by 9 bases, with 9 bases left in between. The CDR3 nucleotides are TGTGCCAGCAGCCTAGGAGTTGAGCAGTTCTTC. It codes for CASSLGVEQFF.

This clonotype was counted ten times or more. This chain connects TRBV7-9 to TRBJ1-2; 8 bases map to TRBD1. V was clipped by 3 bases and J by 5 bases; unmatched bases: 11. CDR3 length: 16 amino acids. CDR1 is SEHNR, CDR2 FQNEAQ, per germline (reference sequence). CDR3 loop: CASSLEDRVYRYGYTF. The CDR3, as DNA: TGTGCCAGCAGCTTGGAGGACAGGGTCTATCGGTATGGCTACACCTTC.

The chain joins TRBV7-2 to TRBJ1-1; D not resolved. The germline V gene encodes CDR1 SGHTA and CDR2 FQGNSA. V was shortened by 1 base and J by 3 bases, with 6 bases between the two germline ends. This CDR3 comprises 13 residues. The CDR3 loop reads CASSLVPDTEAFF. As DNA, the CDR3 is TGTGCCAGCAGCTTAGTCCCGGACACTGAAGCTTTCTTT.

This clonotype was seen more than once but under ten times. The chain links TRBV18 to TRBJ2-6, with D tentatively TRBD1 (5 bases). Germline V gives CDR1 KGHSH, CDR2 LQKENI. CDR3 size: 17 residues. Deletions cut 8 bases from V and 2 bases from J, with 19 bases between. CDR3 region: CASPLGFQGTGANVLTF. In nucleotides, the CDR3 is TGTGCCAGCCCCCTCGGATTCCAGGGTACTGGGGCCAACGTCCTGACTTTC.

This clonotype was counted ten times or more. The V call is TRBV7-6, the J call TRBJ2-7; TRBD1 agrees at 7 bases. J gave up 2 bases and V 5 bases, and 9 bases lay outside the gene matches. This CDR3 is 15 amino acids long. CDR1 and CDR2 (germline): SGHVS, FNYEAQ. The CDR3 here is CASSHADRFPYEQYF. The CDR3 DNA reads as TGTGCCAGCAGCCATGCGGACAGGTTCCCCTACGAGCAGTACTTC.

There are many counts of this clonotype. The rearrangement joins TRBV9 to TRBJ2-5, with TRBD2 as a possible D gene (7 bases). The germline V gene has CDR1 SGDLS and CDR2 YYNGEE. This CDR3 spans 15 amino acids. V lost 4 bases to trimming and J lost 5 bases, with 18 bases between them. CDR3 DNA: TGTGCCAGCAGCCCCGTGGGGGGGCGAGGGGAGACCCAGTACTTC. As protein: CASSPVGGRGETQYF.

This clonotype was seen many times. The chain uses TRBV11-2 and TRBJ2-3, with 7 positions matching TRBD2. Germline CDR1 SGHAT, CDR2 FQNNGV. This CDR3 spans 14 amino acids. J was trimmed by 2 bases and V by 2 bases; bases with no gene match: 1. CDR3 coding DNA: TGTGCCAGCAGCTTAAGCGGGAACACAGATACGCAGTATTTT. This encodes CASSLSGNTDTQYF.

This clonotype was observed a few times. This sequence joins TRBV19 and TRBJ1-1, with D possibly being TRBD1 (6 bases). The germline V and J ends were trimmed by 4 bases and 0 bases, with 9 bases remaining between them. CDR3 size: 14 residues. Per germline, CDR1 LNHDA and CDR2 SQIVND (reference sequence). CDR3 coding DNA: TGTGCCAGTAGTACGGGACATTTGAACACTGAAGCTTTCTTT. Translated, it gives CASSTGHLNTEAFF.

This clonotype was detected a few times. This rearrangement joins TRBV2 to TRBJ2-7; D is ambiguous. V lost 10 bases and J lost 5, with 12 bases in between. The CDR3 loop spans 11 amino acids. Germline CDR1 SNHLY, CDR2 FYNNEI. DNA for the CDR3: TGTGCCATCCGGTTGTCGCACGAGCAGTACTTC. Amino acid sequence: CAIRLSHEQYF.

This clonotype was detected only a few times. This chain links TRBV9 with TRBJ2-1; 8 nucleotides agree with TRBD2. The germline gives CDR1 SGDLS, CDR2 YYNGEE. This CDR3 region has 15 residues. V lost 0 bases and J lost 5; bases outside the gene matches: 4. CDR3 region: CASSVEGRGDNEQFF. The CDR3 DNA is TGTGCCAGCAGCGTAGAAGGGCGGGGGGACAATGAGCAGTTCTTC.